This passage covers 30 T cell receptor beta chains from one sample sequenced in a study of blood T cell repertoires in COVID-19. Profiled with immunoSEQ multiplex PCR; TCRdb holds only in-frame clones, not every one. The table lists approximately 140,000 clones, just over 85% of them singletons, with about 3.5% in the top ten. The sequenced sample was peripheral blood. These receptors were obtained from an older man with acute or convalescent COVID-19.

This chain uses TRBV25-1 with TRBJ1-4; 8 nucleotides agree with TRBD1. After removal of 1 base from V and 1 base from J, the junction contained 8 bases not matched to a gene. This CDR3 contains 18 residues. Germline assignment: CDR1 MGHDK and CDR2 SYGVNS. Here the CDR3 reads CASSELGAGGLTNEKLFF. The CDR3 coding sequence is TGTGCCAGCAGTGAATTAGGGGCAGGGGGCTTAACTAATGAAAAACTGTTTTTT.

This clone was seen more than once but under ten times. The rearrangement joins TRBV3-1 (or the pseudogene TRBV3-2) to TRBJ1-6, with D unclear. Looked up from germline, CDR1 is LGHDT and CDR2 is YNNKEL (reference sequence). The CDR3 is 15 amino acids. The germline V and J ends were trimmed by 0 bases and 10 bases, with 13 bases remaining between them. In nucleotides, the CDR3 is TGTGCCAGCAGCCAAGATTTTGGGAGCAACTCACCCCTCCACTTT. This codes for CASSQDFGSNSPLHF.

The chain uses TRBV5-6 and TRBJ2-7; 8 bases map to TRBD1. Germline CDR1 reads SGHDT; CDR2 reads YYEEEE. V lost 0 bases to trimming and J lost 5 bases; unmatched junction nucleotides: 10. The CDR3 spans 16 residues. DNA for the CDR3: TGTGCCAGCAGCTTGGCCCTTGGACAGGGTCTCCACGAGCAGTACTTC. It yields the protein CASSLALGQGLHEQYF.

A single count supports this clone. The chain uses TRBV6-2 or TRBV6-3 and TRBJ1-1, with D tentatively TRBD1 (6 bases). CDR1 and CDR2 from the germline V gene are MNHEY and SVGEGT. There are 13 residues in the CDR3. V was trimmed by 2 bases and J by 9 bases, leaving 13 bases between them. The CDR3 sequence: CASSYPGQPQAFF. Written as DNA, the CDR3 is TGTGCCAGCAGTTACCCCGGACAGCCGCAAGCTTTCTTT.

This chain connects TRBV3-1 (or the pseudogene TRBV3-2) to TRBJ2-7; D perhaps matches TRBD1 (5 bases). The V end was cut by 0 bases, the J end by 2 bases, with 11 bases between. This CDR3 region has 15 residues. Germline V gene sequence: CDR1 LGHDT, CDR2 YNNKEL (reference sequence). CDR3 amino acids: CASSQDLGVPYEQYF. The CDR3, as DNA: TGTGCCAGCAGCCAAGATTTAGGGGTTCCCTACGAGCAGTACTTC.

The CDR3 nucleotides read TGTGCCAGTAGTTCGTCTAGCGGGGGCACAGATACGCAGTATTTT. Protein product: CASSSSSGGTDTQYF. The chain combines TRBV19 with TRBJ2-3; 9 positions agree with TRBD2. J lost 1 base, V lost 5 bases, and 4 bases had no gene match. Germline CDR1 reads LNHDA; CDR2 reads SQIVND (reference sequence). The length of the CDR3 is 15 residues.

The chain has TRBV7-6 and TRBJ2-7; 9 bases agree with TRBD1. CDR3 length equals 15 residues. Germline trimming cut 5 bases from V and 4 bases from J; bases unmatched to any gene: 9. Germline values: CDR1 SGHVS, CDR2 FNYEAQ. The CDR3 sequence is CASSAWTGEPYEQYF. The CDR3 nucleotides read TGTGCCAGCAGCGCCTGGACAGGGGAACCATACGAGCAGTACTTC.

This clone was counted once. CDR3 in amino acids: CASSVEDREFGGNTIYF. For the CDR3, the DNA is TGTGCCAGCAGCGTAGAGGACAGGGAATTTGGAGGAAACACCATATATTTT. V and J are TRBV9 and TRBJ1-3; TRBD1 matches at 8 bases. The ends lost 0 bases at V and 4 bases at J; junction bases unmatched: 9. CDR1 is SGDLS and CDR2 is YYNGEE in the germline V gene. This CDR3 has 17 residues. The whole variable domain, filled in from reference TRBV9 and TRBJ1-3, reads DSGVTQTPKHLITATGQRVTLRCSPRSGDLSVYWYQQSLDQGLQFLIQYYNGEERAKGNILERFSAQQFPDLHSELNLSSLELGDSALYFCASSVEDREFGGNTIYFGEGSWLTVV.

This sequence joins TRBV28 and TRBJ1-2, with D perhaps matching TRBD1 (5 bases). CDR3 size: 14 residues. The germline gives CDR1 MDHEN, CDR2 SYDVKM. Trimming stripped 5 bases from V and 7 bases from J, with 17 bases between. CDR3 in DNA: TGTGCCAGCAGTCCGCTTAGAGTAGGGGCTGGCTACACCTTC. Its protein is CASSPLRVGAGYTF.

This chain joins TRBV30 and TRBJ2-5; D is unresolved. Germline CDR1 is GTSNPN and CDR2 is SVGIG (reference sequence). V was pared by 1 base and J by 1 base, with 10 bases between. The CDR3 has 14 residues. This chain's CDR3 is CAWSAYSFQETQYF. The CDR3 bases are TGTGCCTGGAGTGCCTACAGCTTCCAAGAGACCCAGTACTTC.

A single count supports this clone. The J gene is TRBJ1-2, the V gene TRBV28; D may be TRBD1 (6 bases). Trimming removed 6 bases at V and 4 bases at J, with 15 bases between. The CDR3 is made up of 14 amino acids. Per the germline V gene, CDR1 is MDHEN and CDR2 is SYDVKM. The DNA for the CDR3 is TGTGCCAGCAGACAGGGCCCGGCAGCCTATGGCTACACCTTC. This codes for CASRQGPAAYGYTF.

V is TRBV28 and J is TRBJ2-4; TRBD1 matches 7 bases. The CDR3 consists of 16 residues. The germline CDR1 and CDR2 sequences are MDHEN and SYDVKM. The V and J ends lost 4 bases and 0 bases, in that order; junction bases with no gene match: 6. Written as DNA, the CDR3 is TGTGCCAGCAGTTCCGGGACAGCCCTAGCCAAAAACATTCAGTACTTC. This encodes CASSSGTALAKNIQYF.

The chain combines TRBV2 with TRBJ2-3; D is perhaps TRBD2 (6 bases). Germline CDR1 is SNHLY and CDR2 is FYNNEI. The V end lost 2 bases, the J end lost 11 bases, and 11 bases lay between the germline ends. The CDR3 spans 12 residues. Written as DNA, the CDR3 is TGTGCCAGCAGTGAATGGCGGGACCAGCAGTATTTT. The encoded protein is CASSEWRDQQYF.

A few counts support this clone. The chain uses TRBV10-3 and TRBJ2-7; a possible D gene is TRBD2 (5 bases). CDR3 length equals 16 residues. The germline gives CDR1 ENHRY, CDR2 SYGVKD. Trimming left V 9 bases short and J 0 bases short, with 21 bases between. The DNA of the CDR3 is TGTGCCATACGGCGGAACCGAGCGGACCTCTCCTACGAGCAGTACTTC. Its translation is CAIRRNRADLSYEQYF.

The chain carries TRBV27 and TRBJ1-5, with TRBD1 identical over 8 bases. This CDR3 region has 17 residues. Germline-derived CDR1 and CDR2 are MNHEY and SMNVEV (reference sequence). V trimming: 4 bases; J trimming: 0 bases; junction bases outside the gene matches: 8. This CDR3 reads CASSSIPDRGSNQPQHF. CDR3 coding DNA: TGTGCCAGCAGTTCAATTCCCGACAGGGGTAGCAATCAGCCCCAGCATTTT.

This clone was recorded a few times. This chain links TRBV5-6 with TRBJ2-7, with 11 nucleotides matching TRBD2. V was pared by 4 bases and J by 2 bases, with 5 bases of the junction left unmatched. The CDR3 loop spans 15 amino acids. Germline V CDR1 and CDR2: SGHDT, YYEEEE. CDR3 loop: CASSAGLAEAYEQYF. The CDR3 DNA follows: TGTGCCAGCAGCGCGGGACTAGCGGAGGCCTACGAGCAGTACTTC.

This rearrangement joins TRBV5-1 to TRBJ2-1; 13 bases align to TRBD2. Germline V CDR1 and CDR2: SGHRS, YFSETQ. J was trimmed by 10 bases and V by 5 bases; bases with no gene match: 6. The CDR3 is 14 residues long. The CDR3 DNA follows: TGCGCCAGCAGGCGGACTAGCGGGAGCGGGGAGCAGTTCTTC. It translates to CASRRTSGSGEQFF.

The rearrangement links TRBV4-2 to TRBJ1-4; tentatively, D is TRBD1 (5 bases). The ends were cut back, 4 bases at V and 11 bases at J, with 17 bases in the middle. Germline V gene lookup returns CDR1 LGHNA and CDR2 YNFKEQ. The CDR3 extends over 14 amino acids. In DNA form, the CDR3 reads TGTGCCAGCAGCCCCGGCGGGGGATGGCGGAAACTGTTTTTT. It translates to CASSPGGGWRKLFF.

This clone was recorded a few times. V usage is TRBV11-2 and J usage is TRBJ2-5; no reliable D call. Per the germline V gene, CDR1 is SGHAT and CDR2 is FQNNGV. The CDR3 has 14 residues. The V gene lost 3 bases and the J gene lost 0 bases, with 8 bases spanning the gap. This CDR3 is CASSLGSHQETQYF. CDR3 sequence (DNA): TGTGCCAGCAGCTTGGGCAGCCACCAAGAGACCCAGTACTTC.

This clone was seen a single time. The rearrangement links TRBV10-2 to TRBJ2-7; 11 nucleotides align to TRBD2. Unmatched junction bases numbered 5, after V lost 8 bases and J lost 2 bases. CDR1 and CDR2 (germline): WSHSY, SAAADI. CDR3 length equals 14 residues. CDR3 protein: CASRLAGPPYEQYF. The CDR3 DNA follows: TGCGCCAGCCGACTAGCGGGACCGCCCTACGAGCAGTACTTC.

CDR3 sequence: CASSQRAGWEQFF. The CDR3 DNA reads TGTGCCAGCAGCCAAAGAGCGGGATGGGAGCAGTTCTTC. The J gene is TRBJ2-1, the V gene TRBV3-1 (or the pseudogene TRBV3-2); 7 bases align to TRBD2. V lost 2 bases and J lost 10; bases outside the gene matches: 5. Germline CDR1 LGHDT, CDR2 YNNKEL (reference sequence). This CDR3 contains 13 residues.

The J gene is TRBJ2-7, the V gene TRBV28; D possibly corresponds to TRBD2 (6 bases). V lost 1 base, J lost 2 bases, and 12 bases lay in between. CDR3 length: 15 amino acids. Germline V gene data show CDR1 as MDHEN and CDR2 as SYDVKM. The CDR3 spells CASSLLGGSTYEQYF. The DNA for the CDR3 is TGTGCCAGCAGTTTATTGGGGGGATCCACCTACGAGCAGTACTTC.

V usage is TRBV3-1 (or the pseudogene TRBV3-2) and J usage is TRBJ1-1; D perhaps matches TRBD1 (5 bases). CDR3 length: 13 amino acids. Trimming left V 4 bases short and J 5 bases short, with 11 bases between. The germline gives CDR1 LGHDT, CDR2 YNNKEL (reference sequence). The CDR3 DNA follows: TGTGCCAGCAGCCCGGGACTTCCGACTGAAGCTTTCTTT. It is translated as CASSPGLPTEAFF.

This clone appeared a single time. The CDR3 region has the DNA TGTGCCAGCAGCACTATACAGGGCTCTGGGGCCAACGTCCTGACTTTC. Protein: CASSTIQGSGANVLTF. The chain carries TRBV7-6 and TRBJ2-6, with TRBD1 as a possible D gene (6 bases). Per the germline V gene, CDR1 is SGHVS and CDR2 is FNYEAQ. The CDR3 has 16 amino acids. Trimming pared 5 bases from V and 0 bases from J, leaving 11 bases between.

The V gene is TRBV2, the J gene TRBJ2-1, with TRBD1 matching over 9 bases. V shed 4 bases and J 8 bases; nucleotides not matched to a gene: 6. This CDR3 region has 14 residues. CDR1 and CDR2 (germline): SNHLY, FYNNEI. The CDR3 bases are TGTGCCAGCAGTGTTACAGGGGGCATCGATGAGCAGTTCTTC. This gives the protein CASSVTGGIDEQFF.

V is TRBV4-3 and J is TRBJ2-4; tentative D call: TRBD2 (6 bases). The CDR3 length is 16 residues. V lost 0 bases to trimming and J lost 2 bases, with 11 bases between them. In germline, CDR1 is LGHNA, CDR2 YSLEER. The CDR3 DNA reads as TGCGCCAGCAGCCAAGAATGGGGGGAGACCAAAAACATTCAGTACTTC. It yields the protein CASSQEWGETKNIQYF.

The V call is TRBV28, the J call TRBJ2-1, with 12 bases matching TRBD1. CDR1 MDHEN and CDR2 SYDVKM come from the germline V gene. This CDR3 comprises 16 residues. V dropped 5 bases and J dropped 8; count of bases not matched to a gene: 10. CDR3 amino acids: CASSAPGQGALDEQFF. As DNA, the CDR3 is TGTGCCAGCAGTGCCCCGGGACAGGGGGCTCTGGATGAGCAGTTCTTC.

Details on this clone: At one end the junction does not follow the germline gene, possibly because of a read error. The chain carries TRBV7-7 and TRBJ2-7; TRBD2 is a possible D gene (5 bases). CDR3 length: 15 amino acids. Germline-derived CDR1 and CDR2 are SSHAT and FNYEAQ (reference sequence). CDR3: CASSLYEGISYEQYF. CDR3 DNA: TGTGCTAGCAGCTTATATGAGGGAATATCCTACGAGCAGTACTTC. Drawing the rest from reference TRBV7-7 and TRBJ2-7, the complete variable domain is GAGVSQSPRYKVTKRGQDVTLRCDPISSHATLYWYQQALGQGPEFLTYFNYEAQPDKSGLPSDRFSAERPEGSISTLTIQRTEQRDSAMYRCASSLYEGISYEQYFGPGTRLTVT.

This clone was counted once. V is TRBV4-1 and J is TRBJ2-6, with D unresolved. Germline V gives CDR1 MGHRA, CDR2 YSYEKL. Deletions cut 2 bases from V and 0 bases from J, with 8 bases between. The CDR3 is 16 amino acids. CDR3 sequence (DNA): TGCGCCAGCAGCCAACTACAGCTCTCTGGGGCCAACGTCCTGACTTTC. Translation: CASSQLQLSGANVLTF.

This clone has only a few counts. The rearrangement joins TRBV20-1 to TRBJ1-1, with D unclear. The CDR3 is 11 amino acids. CDR1 and CDR2 from the germline V gene are DFQATT and SNEGSKA (reference sequence). Trimming cost V 6 bases and J 2 bases, with 7 bases left between them. CDR3 loop: CSATSNTEAFF. In nucleotides, the CDR3 is TGCAGTGCCACTTCTAACACTGAAGCTTTCTTT.